This is a list of T cell receptor beta chains from one sample in a study of persistence of HIV-infected CD4 T cells. Produced via immunoSEQ multiplex PCR; TCRdb's table is partial and in-frame only. Of around 32,000 clones listed, approximately 70% are singletons. Their recognized antigens are unknown. Sequencing used CD4+ T cells sorted from PBMCs after approximately 19-hour stimulation, obtained from a patient who received antiretroviral therapy. The receptors come from an adult man with HIV who was CMV-seropositive. Each CDR3 is given with its conserved first and last residue.

V	J	CDR3
TRBV5-1	TRBJ2-5	CASSLGGQETQYF
TRBV7-9	TRBJ2-3	CASILSGPPDTQYF
TRBV28	TRBJ1-2	CASSLSNYGYTF
TRBV12-3/TRBV12-4	TRBJ1-5	CASSSAGNQPQHF
TRBV3-1/TRBV3-2	TRBJ2-7	CASSRDVGIYEQYF
TRBV29-1	TRBJ1-2	CSVEGAGGGYTF
TRBV4-1	TRBJ1-6	CASSQGADPYSPLHF
TRBV15	TRBJ2-2	CATSLFSRLNTGELFF
TRBV19	TRBJ1-2	CASSIGADRGKDGYTF
TRBV4-1	TRBJ2-7	CASSQDVTGSYEQYF
TRBV19	TRBJ1-1	CASLGRENTEAFF
TRBV6-2/TRBV6-3	TRBJ1-1	CASSPNTEAFF
TRBV28	TRBJ2-7	CASSPPLQGFPYEQYF
TRBV28	TRBJ1-3	CASSLAVYSGNTIYF
TRBV27	TRBJ1-5	CASSPRQGAGQPQHF
TRBV29-1	TRBJ1-1	CSVILGGKAEAFF
TRBV15	TRBJ2-1	CATSGQGYNEQFF
TRBV28	TRBJ1-4	CASREGRDEKLFF
TRBV9	TRBJ2-5	CASSVGLAGEETQYF
TRBV5-1	TRBJ2-7	CASSPQGEGNEQYF
TRBV7-2	TRBJ2-7	CASSLDGTGLNSGYEQYF
TRBV2	TRBJ1-3	CATSRDSGNTIYF
TRBV5-1	TRBJ1-3	CASRTGEGNTIYF
TRBV27	TRBJ1-1	CASSLGTEAEAFF
TRBV24-1	TRBJ2-6	CATSDWSGGSAGANVLTF
TRBV2	TRBJ1-5	CASRPGTGGNQPQHF
TRBV6-6	TRBJ2-1	CASGGGGHSYNEQFF
TRBV5-6	TRBJ2-3	CASSLTDTQYF
TRBV24-1	TRBJ1-6	CATRGQDNSPLHF
TRBV6-6	TRBJ2-2	CASSTGQANTGELFF
TRBV3-1/TRBV3-2	TRBJ1-5	CASSQGRYSNQPQHF
TRBV6-5	TRBJ1-6	CASSYSKTANSPLHF
TRBV27	TRBJ1-1	CASTPDRVKNTEAFF
TRBV19	TRBJ1-1	CASSRGGENTEAFF
TRBV7-2	TRBJ2-4	CASSFSQGTAIQYF
TRBV7-9	TRBJ1-3	CASSLQGGTLNTIYF
TRBV24-1	TRBJ1-2	CATSDPGDPYGYTF
TRBV6-5	TRBJ1-2	CASNDRGSGYTF
TRBV7-2	TRBJ1-6	CASSLQVLNSPLHF
TRBV28	TRBJ2-7	CASSLWGTGAYEQYF
TRBV2	TRBJ1-1	CASGPRGLVTEAFF
TRBV7-7	TRBJ2-3	CASSPSGTGNTDTQYF
TRBV7-2	TRBJ2-7	CASSLGPLVRASYEQYF
TRBV6-6	TRBJ1-3	CASSSSGTGNTIYF
TRBV19	TRBJ1-2	CASWERSYGYTF
TRBV28	TRBJ1-2	CASNGGLYGYTF
TRBV2	TRBJ2-2	CASSERAGGTGELFF
TRBV19	TRBJ1-6	CASSTRDGRRYSPLHF
TRBV7-3	TRBJ2-3	CASSLGSRSTDTQYF
TRBV18	TRBJ1-6	CASWQVDSPLHF